A selection of T cell receptor beta chains follows, all from one sample in a study of T cell responses to AZD1222 COVID-19 vaccine. TCRdb's copy holds only in-frame clones and misses some; the assay was immunoSEQ multiplex PCR. Found here are 90,000 or so clones, 75% to 90% of them singletons; the top ten hold roughly 2.3%. The sequences come from peripheral blood, collected on day 0 of AZD1222 vaccination. The receptors were sampled from an adult in good health. CDR3s include the opening cysteine and the closing phenylalanine or tryptophan. The order of the fields is clone size, D gene, V gene, J gene, CDR3 protein, CDR3 DNA. A D gene is named only where the DNA matches it firmly. Clone size is stated in some rows and not others, as once, few, many or a class when expanded.

size: NA; D: NA; V: TRBV18; J: TRBJ2-1; CDR3: CASSPRGIYNEQFF; DNA: TGTGCCAGCTCACCCCGAGGGATCTACAATGAGCAGTTCTTC
size: NA; D: TRBD1; V: TRBV29-1; J: TRBJ1-2; CDR3: CSAGQGVNYGYTF; DNA: TGCAGCGCAGGACAGGGGGTAAACTATGGCTACACCTTC
size: NA; D: TRBD1; V: TRBV14; J: TRBJ1-1; CDR3: CASSQGQAGPRAFF; DNA: TGTGCCAGCAGCCAGGGACAGGCAGGGCCTAGAGCTTTCTTT
size: medium-sized; D: TRBD1; V: TRBV6-1; J: TRBJ1-6; CDR3: CASSEGPDRVGSPLHF; DNA: TGTGCCAGCAGTGAAGGACCCGACAGGGTCGGTTCACCCCTCCACTTT
size: NA; D: NA; V: TRBV5-6; J: TRBJ2-7; CDR3: CASSLGPDSRNYEQYF; DNA: TGTGCCAGCAGCTTGGGGCCGGACAGCCGAAACTACGAGCAGTACTTC
size: NA; D: NA; V: TRBV2; J: TRBJ1-1; CDR3: CASSVNNLNTEAFF; DNA: TGTGCCAGCAGTGTTAACAACTTGAACACTGAAGCTTTCTTT
size: NA; D: TRBD2; V: TRBV27; J: TRBJ2-7; CDR3: CASSFSSGPSYEQYF; DNA: TGTGCCAGCAGTTTCTCTAGCGGGCCTTCCTACGAGCAGTACTTC
size: NA; D: TRBD1; V: TRBV15; J: TRBJ1-2; CDR3: CATHDRTGSYGYTF; DNA: TGTGCCACCCATGACCGGACAGGCAGCTATGGCTACACCTTC
size: NA; D: NA; V: TRBV2; J: TRBJ1-5; CDR3: CASRAGYSNQPQHF; DNA: TGTGCCAGCAGGGCGGGCTATAGCAATCAGCCCCAGCATTTT
size: NA; D: NA; V: TRBV29-1; J: TRBJ1-4; CDR3: CSVAGGGEKLFF; DNA: TGCAGCGTTGCGGGTGGTGGTGAAAAACTGTTTTTT
size: NA; D: NA; V: TRBV14; J: TRBJ2-3; CDR3: CASSQSHTDTQYF; DNA: TGTGCCAGCAGCCAGTCCCACACAGATACGCAGTATTTT
size: NA; D: NA; V: TRBV5-1; J: TRBJ2-7; CDR3: CASSLEGPYFYEQYF; DNA: TGCGCCAGCAGCTTGGAGGGACCCTACTTCTACGAGCAGTACTTC
size: NA; D: NA; V: TRBV27; J: TRBJ1-2; CDR3: CASSLSYGIGYGYTF; DNA: TGTGCCAGCAGTTTATCCTACGGAATAGGCTATGGCTACACCTTC
size: few; D: NA; V: TRBV5-4; J: TRBJ1-1; CDR3: CASSLDTGNTEAFF; DNA: TGTGCCAGCAGCCTTGATACAGGAAACACTGAAGCTTTCTTT